One and the same sample provided the 18 T cell receptor beta chains below, sequenced in a study of metastatic and nonmetastatic thyroid tumors. Every patient was untreated before thyroid surgery. Through MiXCR, TCRdb re-clonotyped the PCR reads. The sample includes about 41,000 clones, 25% to 30% of them seen just once. Sequencing used blood. All receptors come from a male donor with papillary thyroid cancer or a benign thyroid nodule (not recorded which). Some clones in this sample may be carry-over from other donors' samples.

This clone was picked up many times. The V gene is TRBV28, the J gene TRBJ1-6; the D is unclear. The V end was cut by 2 bases, the J end by 10 bases, with 21 bases between. The CDR3 consists of 17 residues. Germline CDR1 MDHEN, CDR2 SYDVKM. CDR3 sequence reads: CASSLGGGAGSASPLHF. The CDR3 DNA reads as TGTGCCAGCAGTTTAGGTGGTGGAGCGGGATCGGCGTCACCCCTCCACTTT.

The rearrangement uses TRBV20-1 and TRBJ2-1; D unclear. CDR1 DFQATT and CDR2 SNEGSKA come from the germline V gene (reference sequence). Trimming shortened V by 5 bases and J by 7 bases, and 18 bases separated the two germline ends. This CDR3 region has 14 residues. CDR3 in DNA: TGCAGTGCTTCCAGACGGAGAGGTGAAAATGAGCAGTTCTTC. It translates to CSASRRRGENEQFF.

J is TRBJ2-7 and V is TRBV10-1, with D possibly TRBD2 on 6 matching bases. The germline CDR1 and CDR2 sequences are WNHNN and SYGVQD (reference sequence). The germline V and J ends were trimmed by 0 bases and 4 bases, with 19 bases remaining between them. This CDR3 has 17 amino acids. The CDR3 is CASSESSGGIPRYEQYF. CDR3 nucleotide sequence: TGCGCCAGCAGTGAGTCGAGTGGCGGGATCCCACGATACGAGCAGTACTTC.

There are many counts of this clone. The gene calls are TRBV19 and TRBJ1-1; D may be TRBD1 (5 bases). The CDR3 is made up of 15 amino acids. Germline lookup yields CDR1 LNHDA and CDR2 SQIVND (reference sequence). Deletions cut 0 bases from V and 3 bases from J, with 11 bases between. DNA of the CDR3: TGTGCCAGTAGTATAGAGGATGGGGGGGACACTGAAGCTTTCTTT. This encodes CASSIEDGGDTEAFF. Full variable domain (outside the CDR3, taken from reference TRBV19 and TRBJ1-1): DGGITQSPKYLFRKEGQNVTLSCEQNLNHDAMYWYRQDPGQGLRLIYYSQIVNDFQKGDIAEGYSVSREKKESFPLTVTSAQKNPTAFYLCASSIEDGGDTEAFFGQGTRLTVV.

For this clone: Its ends do not fully match the called genes, so a read error is possible. The chain links TRBV30 to TRBJ2-1; perhaps D is TRBD1 or TRBD2 (6 bases each). Germline V gene lookup returns CDR1 GTSNPN and CDR2 SVGIG (reference sequence). The CDR3 covers 13 residues. The CDR3 bases are TGTGCATGGGAGGTGCGGGACAAGAATGATCAGTTCTTC. Encoded protein: CAWEVRDKNDQFF.

The chain combines TRBV5-4 with TRBJ2-6, with D possibly TRBD2 on 5 matching bases. The CDR3 runs to 16 residues. Germline V gene sequence: CDR1 SGHNT, CDR2 YYREEE (reference sequence). Trimming took off 6 bases at V and 2 bases at J, with 15 bases between the two ends. CDR3 protein: CASTLGSITGANVLTF. The CDR3 region has the DNA TGTGCCAGCACCCTGGGGAGTATCACTGGGGCCAACGTCCTGACTTTC.

This clone was seen ten or more times. The V call is TRBV9, the J call TRBJ2-2; 8 positions match TRBD2. V shed 3 bases, J shed 6 bases, and the junction held 4 bases outside the gene matches. CDR3 size: 14 residues. In germline, CDR1 is SGDLS, CDR2 YYNGEE. CDR3 nucleotides: TGTGCCAGCAGCGCTAGCGGGTCCCCCGGGGAGCTGTTTTTT. It specifies CASSASGSPGELFF. Full variable domain (outside the CDR3, taken from reference TRBV9 and TRBJ2-2): DSGVTQTPKHLITATGQRVTLRCSPRSGDLSVYWYQQSLDQGLQFLIQYYNGEERAKGNILERFSAQQFPDLHSELNLSSLELGDSALYFCASSASGSPGELFFGEGSRLTVL.

This clone has a handful of counts. J is TRBJ1-2 and V is TRBV18; D ambiguous. Trimming removed 1 base at V and 7 bases at J, with 13 bases between. There are 14 residues in the CDR3. The V gene's germline CDR1 is KGHSH and CDR2 LQKENI. CDR3 in DNA: TGTGCCAGCTCACCACAAGGGTTAGGCGGTGGCTACACCTTC. This sequence encodes CASSPQGLGGGYTF.

This clone was counted once. The rearrangement links TRBV18 to TRBJ2-1; D might be TRBD1 (5 bases). Germline V gene lookup returns CDR1 KGHSH and CDR2 LQKENI. The germline V and J ends were trimmed by 4 bases and 10 bases, with 17 bases remaining between them. This CDR3 spans 14 amino acids. The CDR3 spells CASSQQAEQTEQFF. The CDR3 DNA reads TGTGCCAGCTCACAACAGGCAGAGCAGACAGAGCAGTTCTTC.

The chain uses TRBV20-1 and TRBJ2-2; TRBD2 aligns across 7 bases. This CDR3 is 16 amino acids long. Germline assignment: CDR1 DFQATT and CDR2 SNEGSKA (reference sequence). V dropped 0 bases and J dropped 1; count of bases not matched to a gene: 5. In DNA form, the CDR3 reads TGCAGTGCTAGAGATTGGGAGGGGATGAACACCGGGGAGCTGTTTTTT. Its protein is CSARDWEGMNTGELFF.

This clone was seen repeatedly, ten times or more. The chain recombines TRBV27 with TRBJ1-2; D possibly corresponds to TRBD1 (5 bases). CDR1 MNHEY and CDR2 SMNVEV come from the germline V gene (reference sequence). V lost 4 bases and J 4 bases, leaving 16 bases between the germline ends. This CDR3 comprises 15 residues. Written as DNA, the CDR3 is TGTGCCAGCAGTTCCCAATGGGCGGGGGTCTATGGCTACACCTTC. As protein: CASSSQWAGVYGYTF.

The rearrangement joins TRBV2 to TRBJ1-2; the match to TRBD1 covers 8 bases. V trimming: 8 bases; J trimming: 8 bases; junction bases outside the gene matches: 10. The CDR3 spans 13 residues. Germline V lookup: CDR1 SNHLY, CDR2 FYNNEI. CDR3 bases: TGTGCCAGCGACGGAACAGGGGGGATAGGCTACACCTTC. Protein: CASDGTGGIGYTF.

By frequency in the sample, this clone is medium-sized. The gene calls are TRBV11-2 and TRBJ2-7; 8 nucleotides align to TRBD2. J lost 0 bases, V lost 5 bases, and 9 bases had no gene match. Germline values: CDR1 SGHAT, CDR2 FQNNGV. This CDR3 region has 16 residues. In DNA, the CDR3 is TGTGCCAGCAGCCCCTTGAACAGCGGGAGCTCCTACGAGCAGTACTTC. Protein sequence: CASSPLNSGSSYEQYF.

This clone was found many times. This sequence joins TRBV28 and TRBJ1-5; TRBD1 might be the D (6 bases). V was pared by 5 bases and J by 9 bases, with 23 bases between. This CDR3 contains 16 residues. Germline CDR1 MDHEN, CDR2 SYDVKM. The CDR3 DNA follows: TGTGCCAGCAGTACCCCGATTCAGGGGACGGAACCGCCCCAGCATTTT. Translation: CASSTPIQGTEPPQHF.

There are many counts of this clone. This sample also contains other DNA sequences that code for the same CDR3. The chain joins TRBV5-1 to TRBJ2-1; D gene uncertain. Germline CDR1 is SGHRS and CDR2 is YFSETQ. CDR3 length equals 14 residues. V lost 5 bases to trimming and J lost 8 bases, with 17 bases between them. CDR3 loop: CASRIGQQWDEQFF. Here the CDR3 DNA reads TGCGCCAGCAGAATCGGGCAGCAGTGGGATGAGCAGTTCTTC.

This clone occurred many times. Other nucleotide sequences in the sample specify the same CDR3. The V gene is TRBV10-2, the J gene TRBJ2-7, with D possibly matching TRBD1 (5 bases). V was clipped by 7 bases and J by 3 bases, with 16 bases between them. The germline gives CDR1 WSHSY, CDR2 SAAADI. The CDR3 is made up of 14 amino acids. The DNA for the CDR3 is TGCGCCAGCATGATCTCTAGGGGTAGCTACGAGCAGTACTTC. Amino acids: CASMISRGSYEQYF.

The gene calls are TRBV3-1 and TRBJ2-7, with D perhaps TRBD1 or TRBD2 (5 bases each). The V gene's germline CDR1 is LGHDT and CDR2 YNNKEL (reference sequence). The V end lost 1 base, the J end lost 5 bases, and 12 bases lay between the germline ends. This CDR3 has 14 residues. CDR3 DNA: TGTGCCAGCAGCCAAGGGTACGGGGCTGACGAGCAGTACTTC. Amino acid sequence: CASSQGYGADEQYF.

This clone was picked up many times. V gene TRBV20-1 combines with J gene TRBJ1-5; the D is unclear. CDR1 is DFQATT, CDR2 SNEGSKA, per germline (reference sequence). Trimming removed 3 bases at V and 6 bases at J, with 18 bases between. This CDR3 has 15 residues. CDR3 DNA sequence: TGCAGTGCTAGCCCGGCGGGGTCGGATCGTCAGCCCCAGCATTTT. Amino acid sequence: CSASPAGSDRQPQHF.